These 25 T cell receptor beta chains share one sample of origin, sequenced in a study of blood T cells in healthy people across ages. With a J-beta primer mix and a sample-barcoded 5' primer, a second PCR ran about 6 to 11 cycles. MiXCR, applied by TCRdb to the 5' RACE reads, yields one record per CDR3 protein. The sample lists about 2 million distinct CDR3 sequences; less than 50% were seen once. Sequencing was carried out using blood. The receptors come from a woman in her 40s in good health.

The chain links TRBV4-3 to TRBJ1-5; D gene uncertain. The CDR3 is 17 amino acids. Germline V gives CDR1 LGHNA, CDR2 YSLEER. The V end was cut by 0 bases, the J end by 0 bases, with 12 bases between. CDR3 nucleotides: TGCGCCAGCAGCCAAGATGTGAGCGGTCATAGCAATCAGCCCCAGCATTTT. It encodes CASSQDVSGHSNQPQHF.

For this clonotype: This sequence may be a read error, since a much larger clone differs from it by one base. This chain connects TRBV18 to TRBJ2-6; 7 bases are a match to TRBD1. Germline V lookup: CDR1 KGHSH, CDR2 LQKENI. The length of the CDR3 is 18 residues. V dropped 1 base and J dropped 2; count of bases not matched to a gene: 8. The CDR3 sequence is CASSPLGDSRPGANVLTF. CDR3 coding DNA: TGTGCCAGCTCACCACTTGGGGACAGCAGGCCTGGGGCCAACGTCCTGACTTTC.

The CDR3: CASSEATVQETQYF. Here the CDR3 DNA reads TGTGCCAGCAGTGAAGCGACAGTCCAAGAGACCCAGTACTTC. The chain carries TRBV25-1 and TRBJ2-7; the D gene is possibly TRBD1 (5 bases). Gene TRBJ2-5 matches the end of the DNA better, so the J call may be wrong. Germline CDR1 is MGHDK and CDR2 is SYGVNS. This CDR3 comprises 14 residues.

The chain combines TRBV15 with TRBJ2-1; D is possibly TRBD2 (5 bases). The CDR3 loop spans 14 amino acids. Germline CDR1 and CDR2: LNHNV and YYDKDF (reference sequence). V was clipped by 5 bases and J by 3 bases, with 11 bases between them. The CDR3 DNA reads as TGTGCCACCAGCTCGGGGTTCAACTACAATGAGCAGTTCTTC. Its protein product is CATSSGFNYNEQFF.

CDR3 coding DNA: TGCGCCAGCAGCTTGCGGCGGGGGTTCCAAGAGACCCAGTACTTC. Encoded protein: CASSLRRGFQETQYF. The V and J genes are TRBV5-1 and TRBJ2-5; 7 bases agree with TRBD2. The germline CDR1 and CDR2 sequences are SGHRS and YFSETQ. V lost 1 base and J lost 1; bases outside the gene matches: 4. This CDR3 is built from 15 residues.

The chain couples TRBV7-2 to TRBJ2-7; 7 bases are a match to TRBD1. The CDR3 contains 14 residues. Germline V CDR1 and CDR2: SGHTA, FQGNSA. Unmatched junction bases numbered 8, after V lost 5 bases and J lost 4 bases. The DNA of the CDR3 is TGTGCCAGCAGCCAAGACAGGGTGGGATACGAGCAGTACTTC. Translating gives CASSQDRVGYEQYF.

V usage is TRBV6-1 and J usage is TRBJ2-1, with unresolved D. The CDR3 has 17 amino acids. With 4 bases removed from V and 0 bases from J, the gap between germline ends came to 16 bases. From germline, CDR1 is MNHNS and CDR2 SASEGT. CDR3: CASSASGDGSSYNEQFF. The DNA of the CDR3 is TGTGCCAGCAGTGCATCTGGAGACGGTAGCTCCTACAATGAGCAGTTCTTC.

About this clonotype: Germline is not matched at one junction end, which may reflect a read error. The gene calls are TRBV7-3 and TRBJ1-2, with D tentatively TRBD1 (6 bases). CDR1 is SGHTA and CDR2 is FQGTGA in the germline V gene. The length of the CDR3 is 16 residues. In DNA form, the CDR3 reads TGTGCCAGCAGCTTCCGGGGGGCCGATAGAGTCTATGACTACACCTTC. Translation gives CASSFRGADRVYDYTF. The full variable domain, rest sourced from reference TRBV7-3 and TRBJ1-2, is GAGVSQTPSNKVTEKGKYVELRCDPISGHTALYWYRQSLGQGPEFLIYFQGTGAADDSGLPNDRFFAVRPEGSVSTLKIQRTERGDSAVYLCASSFRGADRVYDYTFGSGTRLTVV.

This clonotype was observed a few times. In DNA form, the CDR3 reads TGTGCCAGCAGCCAAGAAACATCGGCACAGATCTATGGCTACACCTTC. This gives the protein CASSQETSAQIYGYTF. This sequence joins TRBV4-2 and TRBJ1-2; D unresolved. CDR1 is LGHNA and CDR2 is YNFKEQ in the germline V gene. The CDR3 runs to 16 residues. V lost 0 bases and J lost 4, with 15 bases in between.

J is TRBJ2-5 and V is TRBV25-1, with 10 bases lining up with TRBD1. J lost 5 bases, V lost 0 bases, and 6 bases had no gene match. CDR3 length: 16 residues. Germline assignment: CDR1 MGHDK and CDR2 SYGVNS. CDR3 sequence (DNA): TGTGCCAGCAGTGAATATATGGGGACAGGGGCGGAGACCCAGTACTTC. As protein: CASSEYMGTGAETQYF.

This clonotype turned up a few times. The chain employs TRBV20-1 and TRBJ2-3, with 9 bases identical to TRBD2. This CDR3 is built from 16 residues. After removal of 0 bases from V and 4 bases from J, the junction contained 8 bases not matched to a gene. CDR1 is DFQATT and CDR2 is SNEGSKA in the germline V gene (reference sequence). The CDR3 coding sequence is TGCAGTGCTAGAGATCTCTTGCGGGGGGGTTCAGATACGCAGTATTTT. Its protein product is CSARDLLRGGSDTQYF.

The chain joins TRBV20-1 to TRBJ2-7; 7 nucleotides align to TRBD1. The CDR3 is made up of 15 amino acids. The V gene end was trimmed by 3 bases and the J gene end by 3 bases; junction bases not matched to a gene: 11. Germline V gene data show CDR1 as DFQATT and CDR2 as SNEGSKA (reference sequence). The CDR3 coding sequence is TGCAGTGCTAGTGTCCTCCGGGACAGCAACTACGAGCAGTACTTC. As protein: CSASVLRDSNYEQYF.

To note about this clonotype: At one boundary the junction diverges from the germline segment, which might be a read error. This chain joins TRBV5-1 and TRBJ2-6; D might be TRBD1 (5 bases). This CDR3 comprises 18 residues. CDR1 and CDR2 from the germline V gene are SGHRS and YFSETQ. The CDR3 loop reads CATSPLDSLSSGANVLTF. The CDR3 region has the DNA TGCGCCACCAGCCCCCTAGACAGCTTAAGCTCTGGGGCCAACGTCCTGACTTTC.

The V call is TRBV28, the J call TRBJ1-6; no clear D gene. V lost 4 bases, J lost 7 bases, and 17 bases lay in between. The CDR3 has 16 amino acids. Germline V gene sequence: CDR1 MDHEN, CDR2 SYDVKM. The CDR3 sequence is CASSSPGPGWNSPLHF. CDR3 DNA sequence: TGTGCCAGCAGTTCCCCCGGACCGGGGTGGAATTCACCCCTCCACTTT.

The rearrangement joins TRBV20-1 to TRBJ2-5, with D perhaps TRBD2 (5 bases). Looked up from germline, CDR1 is DFQATT and CDR2 is SNEGSKA (reference sequence). Deletions cut 0 bases from V and 4 bases from J, with 18 bases between. The length of the CDR3 is 16 residues. CDR3 loop: CSARDLTRSSLETQYF. CDR3 in DNA: TGCAGTGCTAGAGATCTCACTAGGTCGTCCCTAGAGACCCAGTACTTC.

This chain joins TRBV3-1 and TRBJ1-2, with D uncertain. Trimming pared 4 bases from V and 4 bases from J, leaving 16 bases between. This CDR3 has 15 residues. Germline values: CDR1 LGHDT, CDR2 YNNKEL (reference sequence). The CDR3 region has the DNA TGTGCCAGCAGCCCATTTAGGAGTCAACCCTATGGCTACACCTTC. Encoded protein: CASSPFRSQPYGYTF.

V and J are TRBV6-2 or TRBV6-3 and TRBJ2-5; 11 nucleotides match TRBD1. The J call is in doubt because the DNA end fits TRBJ2-7 better. The CDR3 runs 15 residues. The germline V gene has CDR1 MNHEY and CDR2 SVGEGT. The CDR3 DNA reads as TGTGCCAGCAGTTACGTGGGACAGGGGGACTACGAGCAGTACTTC. This encodes CASSYVGQGDYEQYF.

The rearrangement joins TRBV20-1 to TRBJ2-3, with no clear D. The germline CDR1 and CDR2 sequences are DFQATT and SNEGSKA (reference sequence). CDR3 length equals 15 residues. V lost 0 bases to trimming and J lost 0 bases, with 10 bases between them. The DNA of the CDR3 is TGCAGTGCTAGAGACCGAATAAAGAGCACAGATACGCAGTATTTT. The encoded protein is CSARDRIKSTDTQYF.

Only a few counts were recorded for this clonotype. The chain is built from TRBV5-6 and TRBJ2-1; 7 bases match TRBD2. Germline lookup yields CDR1 SGHDT and CDR2 YYEEEE. The length of the CDR3 is 15 residues. J gave up 7 bases and V 1 base, and 8 bases lay outside the gene matches. CDR3 in amino acids: CASSLPGGIWNEQFF. CDR3 bases: TGTGCCAGCAGCTTGCCCGGGGGGATTTGGAATGAGCAGTTCTTC. The whole variable domain, filled in from reference TRBV5-6 and TRBJ2-1, reads DAGVTQSPTHLIKTRGQQVTLRCSPKSGHDTVSWYQQALGQGPQFIFQYYEEEERQRGNFPDRFSGHQFPNYSSELNVNALLLGDSALYLCASSLPGGIWNEQFFGPGTRLTVL.

This clonotype was seen a handful of times. This chain uses TRBV27 with TRBJ2-5, with 14 bases identical to TRBD2. V lost 5 bases to trimming and J lost 7 bases; unmatched junction nucleotides: 6. CDR1 is MNHEY, CDR2 SMNVEV, per germline (reference sequence). The CDR3 is 15 amino acids. CDR3 in amino acids: CASSPGLAGDRTQYF. CDR3 bases: TGTGCCAGCAGTCCGGGACTAGCGGGGGATCGGACCCAGTACTTC.

CDR3 amino acids: CASSTKGAPQETQYF. CDR3 nucleotides: TGTGCCAGCAGCACGAAGGGGGCCCCCCAAGAGACCCAGTACTTC. The chain employs TRBV5-5 and TRBJ2-5; 7 nucleotides agree with TRBD1. The J segment lost 1 base and the V segment lost 4 bases, leaving 7 bases of the junction unmatched. The CDR3 has 15 amino acids. Germline V CDR1 and CDR2: SGHKS, YYEKEE (reference sequence).

This chain uses TRBV20-1 with TRBJ2-3; D is uncertain. V was trimmed by 6 bases and J by 1 base, leaving 17 bases between them. In germline, CDR1 is DFQATT, CDR2 SNEGSKA (reference sequence). The CDR3 sequence is 15 residues long. CDR3 DNA sequence: TGCAGTGCCTCTGACCCCGAGATCGGCACAGATACGCAGTATTTT. This gives the protein CSASDPEIGTDTQYF.

This clonotype occurred a few times. An end of the junction differs from the germline gene, which may be a read error. The V gene is TRBV5-6, the J gene TRBJ2-1; TRBD1 aligns across 12 bases. Per germline, CDR1 SGHDT and CDR2 YYEEEE. The CDR3 loop spans 14 amino acids. In DNA, the CDR3 is TGTGCCAGCAGTTTGGGACAGGGGGCAGGTGAGCAGTTCTTC. Translating gives CASSLGQGAGEQFF.

The chain joins TRBV29-1 to TRBJ1-2; possible D gene TRBD1, 5 bases. V was shortened by 7 bases and J by 2 bases, with 11 bases between the two germline ends. The CDR3 is made up of 12 amino acids. CDR1 and CDR2 from the germline V gene are SQVTM and ANQGSEA. The CDR3 bases are TGCAGCGCCCAAGAGGGGAACTATGGCTACACCTTC. Translation gives CSAQEGNYGYTF. Variable domain in full (rest from reference TRBV29-1 and TRBJ1-2): SAVISQKPSRDICQRGTSLTIQCQVDSQVTMMFWYRQQPGQSLTLIATANQGSEATYESGFVIDKFPISRPNLTFSTLTVSNMSPEDSSIYLCSAQEGNYGYTFGSGTRLTVV.

This clonotype has a handful of counts. V and J are TRBV28 and TRBJ1-2; no clear D. V was pared by 9 bases and J by 3 bases, with 8 bases between. Germline V lookup: CDR1 MDHEN, CDR2 SYDVKM. The CDR3 is 11 amino acids. CDR3: CASGWDYGYTF. The CDR3 coding sequence is TGTGCCAGTGGTTGGGACTATGGCTACACCTTC.